This TCR beta chain was identified in a study of blood T cells in healthy people across ages. Study-level results: Naive T cell percentage by flow cytometry tracked strongly with beta diversity. The CMV status of each donor remained undetermined, and this could have confounded shifts in expanded clonotypes.

Of note for this clonotype: Antigen specificity is unknown.

Each donor had around 10 milliliters of peripheral blood drawn. Extractions gave at least 6 micrograms of total RNA per sample. Germline CDR1 SGHTA, CDR2 FQGTGA. CDR3 length equals 20 residues. J lost 0 bases, V lost 3 bases, and 10 bases had no gene match. Through a sample-barcoded 5' primer and a J-beta primer mix, a second PCR was run for about 6 to 11 cycles. TCRdb used MiXCR to reprocess the 5' RACE reads, holding one entry per CDR3 protein. The table records 650,000 to 800,000 distinct CDR3 sequences, 40% to 65% of them present only once. Sequenced material: blood. This chain uses TRBV7-3 with TRBJ2-1; 14 bases are a match to TRBD2. The receptor's source is an elderly woman in good health. The CDR3 reads CASSFQPGLAGASSYNEQFF. The CDR3 DNA follows: TGTGCCAGCAGCTTCCAGCCGGGACTAGCGGGAGCCTCCTCCTACAATGAGCAGTTCTTC.